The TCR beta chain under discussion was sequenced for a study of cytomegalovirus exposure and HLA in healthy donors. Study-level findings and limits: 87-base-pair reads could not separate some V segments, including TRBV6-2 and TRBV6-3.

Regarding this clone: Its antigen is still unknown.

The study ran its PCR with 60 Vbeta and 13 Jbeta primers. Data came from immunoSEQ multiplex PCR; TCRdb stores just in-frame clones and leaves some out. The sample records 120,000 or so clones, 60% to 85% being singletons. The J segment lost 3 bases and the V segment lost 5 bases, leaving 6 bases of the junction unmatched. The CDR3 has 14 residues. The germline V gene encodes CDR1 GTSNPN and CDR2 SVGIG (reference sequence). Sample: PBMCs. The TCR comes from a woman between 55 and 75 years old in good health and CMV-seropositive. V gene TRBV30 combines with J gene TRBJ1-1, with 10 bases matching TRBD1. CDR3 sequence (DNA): TGTGCCTGGGACCCGGGACAGGGGTACACTGAAGCTTTCTTT. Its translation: CAWDPGQGYTEAFF.